The 26 T cell receptor beta chains below come from one sample, sequenced in a study of spatial heterogeneity in lung cancer. The time point: sample taken at primary tumor resection. In TCRdb, the 5' RACE reads were re-called with MiXCR into one record per CDR3 protein. Found here are 5,000 to 5,500 distinct CDR3 sequences, around 5% of them singletons; the top ten hold about 8.7%. This specimen consisted of normal lung tissue next to the tumor, obtained at surgery. These receptors originate from a female donor with early-stage non-small cell lung cancer.

This clonotype was recorded many times. V and J are TRBV7-9 and TRBJ2-7, with 8 bases lining up with TRBD2. J lost 6 bases, V lost 5 bases, and 12 bases had no gene match. Germline V gene data show CDR1 as SEHNR and CDR2 as FQNEAQ (reference sequence). This CDR3 comprises 15 residues. The CDR3 loop reads CASSPPGAGVTEQYF. CDR3 nucleotide sequence: TGTGCCAGCAGCCCTCCGGGAGCGGGAGTTACCGAGCAGTACTTC.

In this sample, this clonotype turned up many times. The CDR3 loop reads CASRQGPYGYTF. In DNA, the CDR3 is TGTGCCAGCAGACAGGGCCCCTATGGCTACACCTTC. The chain is built from TRBV6-1 and TRBJ1-2; D may be TRBD1 (6 bases). V gave up 6 bases and J gave up 4 bases, with 9 bases separating them. This CDR3 comprises 12 residues. Germline assignment: CDR1 MNHNS and CDR2 SASEGT.

Relative to its sample, this clonotype is medium-sized. It may be a read error: a sequence one base away is much more abundant. The chain couples TRBV7-2 to TRBJ1-6; no clear D. Between the trimmed V and J ends, which lost 3 bases and 12 bases, there was a span of 12 bases. Looked up from germline, CDR1 is SGHTA and CDR2 is FQGNSA. This CDR3 has 13 amino acids. In nucleotides, the CDR3 is TGTGCCAGCAGCTTTGGGTTGGGAGGACCCCTCCACTTT. As protein: CASSFGLGGPLHF.

At least ten counts were recorded for this clonotype. The chain has TRBV20-1 and TRBJ2-5; 7 bases map to TRBD1. Germline V gene sequence: CDR1 DFQATT, CDR2 SNEGSKA (reference sequence). CDR3 length: 12 residues. The trim removed 4 bases at V and 10 bases at J, leaving 9 bases unmatched. CDR3: CSAKGADFYQYF. The CDR3 bases are TGCAGTGCTAAGGGGGCGGACTTCTACCAGTACTTC.

J is TRBJ2-3 and V is TRBV29-1; 7 bases are shared with TRBD2. The junction had 6 bases not matched to a gene; V was cut back by 5 bases and J by 4 bases. Germline loops: CDR1 SQVTM, CDR2 ANQGSEA. The CDR3 contains 13 residues. The CDR3 reads CSVRVGGADTQYF. For the CDR3, the DNA is TGCAGCGTTCGTGTGGGGGGGGCAGATACGCAGTATTTT.

At least ten counts were recorded for this clonotype. The chain links TRBV7-9 to TRBJ1-1; D gene unclear. Per germline, CDR1 SEHNR and CDR2 FQNEAQ (reference sequence). The CDR3 extends over 10 amino acids. V was cut by 5 bases and J by 8 bases, with 6 bases left in between. The CDR3 sequence is CASSTHEAFF. In DNA, the CDR3 is TGTGCCAGCAGCACTCACGAAGCTTTCTTT. Complete variable domain (other parts from reference TRBV7-9 and TRBJ1-1): DTGVSQNPRHKITKRGQNVTFRCDPISEHNRLYWYRQTLGQGPEFLTYFQNEAQLEKSRLLSDRFSAERPKGSFSTLEIQRTEQGDSAMYLCASSTHEAFFGQGTRLTVV.

This clonotype is judged medium-sized. The CDR3 DNA follows: TGTGCCAGCAGCTTAGCGGCTCAGAGGGATACGCAGTATTTT. Amino acid sequence: CASSLAAQRDTQYF. The chain joins TRBV7-8 to TRBJ2-3; D is undetermined. V was pared by 0 bases and J by 6 bases, with 10 bases between. This CDR3 region has 14 residues. Germline lookup yields CDR1 SGHVS and CDR2 FQNEAQ.

By share of the sample, this clonotype is medium-sized. The V and J genes are TRBV28 and TRBJ1-2, with D uncertain. The CDR3 loop spans 13 amino acids. Trimming left V 7 bases short and J 5 bases short, with 14 bases between. Germline V gene sequence: CDR1 MDHEN, CDR2 SYDVKM. In DNA form, the CDR3 reads TGTGCCAGCACCTCGCCAGGCGCTTATGGCTACACCTTC. This translates into CASTSPGAYGYTF.

This clonotype ranks as medium-sized. The J gene is TRBJ1-1, the V gene TRBV5-1; weak D call: TRBD1 (5 bases). Germline lookup yields CDR1 SGHRS and CDR2 YFSETQ. The CDR3 has 12 residues. The V end lost 7 bases, the J end lost 2 bases, and 9 bases lay between the germline ends. Here the CDR3 reads CASHQGNTEAFF. The CDR3 nucleotides read TGCGCCAGCCATCAGGGAAACACTGAAGCTTTCTTT.

In this sample, this clonotype turned up many times. The rearrangement joins TRBV7-9 to TRBJ2-1, with TRBD2 identical over 12 bases. Losses at the gene ends were 4 bases for V and 6 bases for J; bases not matched to a gene: 7. The CDR3 has 16 residues. Germline CDR1 and CDR2: SEHNR and FQNEAQ (reference sequence). CDR3 in DNA: TGTGCCAGCAGCTCGCGGCTAGCGGGAGGGGGCAATGAGCAGTTCTTC. Residues: CASSSRLAGGGNEQFF.

This clonotype has ten or more counts. The chain has TRBV11-2 and TRBJ2-3, with a tentative D call TRBD1 (5 bases). The CDR3 is 15 residues long. Trimming removed 5 bases at V and 4 bases at J, with 16 bases between. Germline CDR1 is SGHAT and CDR2 is FQNNGV. The CDR3 here is CASSLGRGISDTQYF. The CDR3 region has the DNA TGTGCCAGCAGCCTGGGGCGCGGAATATCAGATACGCAGTATTTT.

Within the sample, this clonotype is medium-sized. This sequence joins TRBV28 and TRBJ1-2, with D maybe TRBD1 (6 bases). The CDR3 loop spans 11 amino acids. Germline CDR1 is MDHEN and CDR2 is SYDVKM. The CDR3 is CVGANNYGYTF. The CDR3 DNA sequence: TGTGTGGGGGCCAACAACTATGGCTACACCTTC.

By share of the sample, this clonotype is medium-sized. V and J are TRBV20-1 and TRBJ2-5, with D maybe TRBD1 (6 bases). This CDR3 is 14 amino acids long. CDR1 is DFQATT, CDR2 SNEGSKA, per germline (reference sequence). V shed 6 bases and J shed 2 bases, with 16 bases lying between them. The DNA of the CDR3 is TGCAGTGCCCCGATTACAGGGAATCAAGAGACCCAGTACTTC. Its translation is CSAPITGNQETQYF.

This clonotype qualifies as medium-sized. The chain combines TRBV9 with TRBJ2-1, with TRBD2 matching over 8 bases. The germline CDR1 and CDR2 sequences are SGDLS and YYNGEE. J lost 7 bases, V lost 2 bases, and 8 bases had no gene match. The CDR3 has 15 residues. The CDR3 DNA reads TGTGCCAGCAGCGTGGGACTAGAAAATTCGAATGAGCAGTTCTTC. Its translation: CASSVGLENSNEQFF.

This clonotype ranks as medium-sized. The chain is built from TRBV20-1 and TRBJ2-1, with 9 bases aligning to TRBD2. In germline, CDR1 is DFQATT, CDR2 SNEGSKA (reference sequence). Trimming cost V 0 bases and J 9 bases; bases outside gene matches: 9. This CDR3 has 15 amino acids. In nucleotides, the CDR3 is TGCAGTGCTAGAGAGACAGCGGGAGGAGGCACTGAGCAGTTCTTC. As protein: CSARETAGGGTEQFF.

This clonotype is classed as medium-sized. The rearrangement uses TRBV5-1 and TRBJ2-1, with D hard to call. V was shortened by 2 bases and J by 4 bases, with 13 bases between the two germline ends. Germline assignment: CDR1 SGHRS and CDR2 YFSETQ. The CDR3 has 15 amino acids. CDR3 nucleotides: TGCGCCAGCAGCTTCGGAGTTTCAGATTACAATGAGCAGTTCTTC. Translation gives CASSFGVSDYNEQFF.

In DNA form, the CDR3 reads TGCAGTGCTCGTGACAGGGGGAGGTCTTACGAGCAGTACTTC. Translating gives CSARDRGRSYEQYF. The chain is built from TRBV20-1 and TRBJ2-7, with 9 bases identical to TRBD1. J lost 4 bases, V lost 5 bases, and 9 bases had no gene match. Per germline, CDR1 DFQATT and CDR2 SNEGSKA (reference sequence). This CDR3 spans 14 amino acids.

This clonotype counts as medium-sized (0.01 to 0.1%). The J gene is TRBJ2-7, the V gene TRBV5-1; no clear D. V lost 4 bases to trimming and J lost 7 bases, with 15 bases between them. Germline V gene data show CDR1 as SGHRS and CDR2 as YFSETQ. The CDR3 totals 13 residues. Written as DNA, the CDR3 is TGCGCCAGCAGCCTTGGAACCTTCCGGGAGCAGTACTTC. Protein product: CASSLGTFREQYF.

This clonotype is labeled as medium-sized. The chain is built from TRBV5-1 and TRBJ1-6; possibly TRBD1 for D (6 bases). CDR3 size: 14 residues. Germline CDR1 and CDR2: SGHRS and YFSETQ. Between the trimmed V and J ends, which lost 0 bases and 10 bases, there was a span of 11 bases. This CDR3 is CASSLDGGLSPLHF. The DNA of the CDR3 is TGCGCCAGCAGCTTGGATGGGGGGCTGTCACCCCTCCACTTT.

Sample share makes this clonotype medium-sized. The chain combines TRBV5-1 with TRBJ1-1, with D possibly being TRBD1 (6 bases). The CDR3 sequence is 15 residues long. From germline, CDR1 is SGHRS and CDR2 YFSETQ. Trimming stripped 0 bases from V and 4 bases from J, with 13 bases between. The CDR3 reads CASSLGATGPTEAFF. In nucleotides, the CDR3 is TGCGCCAGCAGCTTGGGGGCCACAGGGCCCACTGAAGCTTTCTTT.

Judged by abundance, this clonotype is medium-sized. The chain is built from TRBV5-1 and TRBJ1-4; maybe TRBD1 (6 bases). Per the germline V gene, CDR1 is SGHRS and CDR2 is YFSETQ. This CDR3 is 15 amino acids long. Trimming shortened V by 10 bases and J by 7 bases, and 23 bases separated the two germline ends. The CDR3 spells CASSTSGATLEKLFF. CDR3 DNA: TGCGCCTCTTCAACGTCAGGGGCGACGCTTGAAAAACTGTTTTTT.

Sample share makes this clonotype medium-sized (0.01 to 0.1%). The chain has TRBV5-1 and TRBJ2-1; 13 bases align to TRBD2. CDR3 length: 15 amino acids. Per the germline V gene, CDR1 is SGHRS and CDR2 is YFSETQ. Losses at the gene ends were 2 bases for V and 6 bases for J; bases not matched to a gene: 2. The CDR3 bases are TGCGCCAGCAGCTTCGGACTAGCGGGAGCCAATGAGCAGTTCTTC. Translation: CASSFGLAGANEQFF. Looking up the rest from reference TRBV5-1 and TRBJ2-1 gives the full variable domain: KAGVTQTPRYLIKTRGQQVTLSCSPISGHRSVSWYQQTPGQGLQFLFEYFSETQRNKGNFPGRFSGRQFSNSRSEMNVSTLELGDSALYLCASSFGLAGANEQFFGPGTRLTVL.

This clonotype is medium-sized. V usage is TRBV20-1 and J usage is TRBJ2-1, with 13 bases lining up with TRBD2. The germline gives CDR1 DFQATT, CDR2 SNEGSKA (reference sequence). The CDR3 is 15 residues long. The J segment lost 9 bases and the V segment lost 6 bases, leaving 11 bases of the junction unmatched. This chain's CDR3 is CSAKRTSGSIGEQFF. The DNA for the CDR3 is TGCAGTGCCAAGAGGACTAGCGGGAGTATAGGTGAGCAGTTCTTC.

This clonotype was seen repeatedly, ten times or more. The chain is built from TRBV3-1 and TRBJ1-5; D gene ambiguous. CDR3 length: 13 amino acids. Germline CDR1 LGHDT, CDR2 YNNKEL (reference sequence). V was shortened by 4 bases and J by 3 bases, with 7 bases between the two germline ends. The CDR3 DNA is TGTGCCAGCAGCCCAATGCCCAATCAGCCCCAGCATTTT. Translated, it gives CASSPMPNQPQHF. The full variable domain, rest sourced from reference TRBV3-1 and TRBJ1-5, is DTAVSQTPKYLVTQMGNDKSIKCEQNLGHDTMYWYKQDSKKFLKIMFSYNNKELIINETVPNRFSPKSPDKAHLNLHINSLELGDSAVYFCASSPMPNQPQHFGDGTRLSIL.

This clonotype is labeled medium-sized. The V gene is TRBV7-9, the J gene TRBJ2-2; no definite D call. V gave up 3 bases and J gave up 8 bases, with 13 bases separating them. CDR3 size: 14 residues. The germline gives CDR1 SEHNR, CDR2 FQNEAQ (reference sequence). CDR3 coding DNA: TGTGCCAGCAGCTTCACGATACCCCCTGGGGAGCTGTTTTTT. It encodes CASSFTIPPGELFF.

In this sample, this clonotype turned up many times. The chain is built from TRBV20-1 and TRBJ2-7; 7 bases are a match to TRBD1. V trimming: 5 bases; J trimming: 3 bases; junction bases outside the gene matches: 7. Germline V lookup: CDR1 DFQATT, CDR2 SNEGSKA (reference sequence). CDR3 length: 13 amino acids. This CDR3 reads CSAGGQDRYEQYF. In DNA form, the CDR3 reads TGCAGTGCTGGAGGACAGGATCGCTACGAGCAGTACTTC.